These 13 T cell receptor beta chains originate from one sample sequenced in a study of blood T cell repertoires in COVID-19. Using immunoSEQ multiplex PCR, the repertoire was profiled, and TCRdb retains in-frame clones only, with some absent. The sample includes approximately 220,000 clones, 90% of them seen just once. The specimen sequenced was PBMCs or T cells enriched from blood (not recorded which). The source of these receptors is a young man who had been exposed to COVID-19.

The chain links TRBV6-5 to TRBJ1-5; TRBD1 agrees at 7 bases. Germline CDR1 is MNHEY and CDR2 is SVGAGI. Germline trimming cut 4 bases from V and 5 bases from J; bases unmatched to any gene: 5. CDR3 length: 14 amino acids. The CDR3 DNA sequence: TGTGCCAGCAGTTTCCAGGGGGTGGATCAGCCCCAGCATTTT. This translates into CASSFQGVDQPQHF.

CDR3 in DNA: TGTGCCAGTAGTATAGGGTCGGACCTCAAAGGGGGAAAACTGTTTTTT. This gives the protein CASSIGSDLKGGKLFF. The chain uses TRBV19 and TRBJ1-4; maybe TRBD1 (6 bases). V was pared by 1 base and J by 10 bases, with 19 bases between. CDR1 and CDR2 from the germline V gene are LNHDA and SQIVND (reference sequence). The CDR3 contains 16 residues.

V and J are TRBV4-3 and TRBJ2-1, with TRBD2 matching over 13 bases. Trimming removed 0 bases from V and 6 bases from J; junction bases left unmatched: 14. Germline V gene data show CDR1 as LGHNA and CDR2 as YSLEER. The CDR3 covers 20 residues. The CDR3 DNA reads as TGCGCCAGCAGCCAAGAGGTGACTAGCGGGGGGAGATCTGGAGCCAATGAGCAGTTCTTC. Its translation: CASSQEVTSGGRSGANEQFF.

The chain uses TRBV30 and TRBJ1-3; D gene ambiguous. V lost 4 bases and J lost 7, with 17 bases in between. Germline assignment: CDR1 GTSNPN and CDR2 SVGIG (reference sequence). The CDR3 length is 14 residues. The CDR3 nucleotides read TGTGCCTGGAAATCTACGCTGGGCGGGAACACCATATATTTT. It specifies CAWKSTLGGNTIYF.

The chain is built from TRBV6-5 and TRBJ1-1, with TRBD1 as a possible D gene (6 bases). Trimming took off 6 bases at V and 1 base at J, with 12 bases between the two ends. Per the germline V gene, CDR1 is MNHEY and CDR2 is SVGAGI. The CDR3 consists of 14 residues. For the CDR3, the DNA is TGTGCCAGCAGCGGACAGCCAAGGAACACTGAAGCTTTCTTT. Translating it yields CASSGQPRNTEAFF.

The rearrangement joins TRBV5-5 to TRBJ2-5, with D possibly being TRBD1 (6 bases). Germline CDR1 reads SGHKS; CDR2 reads YYEKEE (reference sequence). CDR3 length: 13 amino acids. V dropped 0 bases and J dropped 4 bases, with 7 bases sitting between them. CDR3 protein: CASSLVGGETQYF. The CDR3 region has the DNA TGTGCCAGCAGCTTGGTAGGGGGAGAGACCCAGTACTTC. The complete variable domain, with remaining parts taken from reference TRBV5-5 and TRBJ2-5, reads DAGVTQSPTHLIKTRGQQVTLRCSPISGHKSVSWYQQVLGQGPQFIFQYYEKEERGRGNFPDRFSARQFPNYSSELNVNALLLGDSALYLCASSLVGGETQYFGPGTRLLVL.

V is TRBV6-5 and J is TRBJ1-2; 8 positions match TRBD1. The CDR3 covers 15 residues. V dropped 6 bases and J dropped 4; count of bases not matched to a gene: 10. The germline V gene encodes CDR1 MNHEY and CDR2 SVGAGI. CDR3 sequence: CASSNRDRSLYGYTF. The CDR3 nucleotides read TGTGCCAGCAGCAACCGGGACAGGAGCCTCTATGGCTACACCTTC.

V is TRBV9 and J is TRBJ1-3; possibly TRBD1 for D (5 bases). The V gene lost 3 bases and the J gene lost 2 bases, with 12 bases spanning the gap. The CDR3 runs to 15 residues. The V gene's germline CDR1 is SGDLS and CDR2 YYNGEE. For the CDR3, the DNA is TGTGCCAGCAGCGCAAACGCAGGGACTGGAAACACCATATATTTT. It is translated as CASSANAGTGNTIYF.

V is TRBV6-5 and J is TRBJ2-5, with a tentative D call TRBD2 (6 bases). The CDR3 runs to 14 residues. The V gene's germline CDR1 is MNHEY and CDR2 SVGAGI. V was cut by 5 bases and J by 1 base, with 11 bases left in between. The CDR3 DNA is TGTGCCAGCAGTCCCCCGGGACTCCAAGAGACCCAGTACTTC. It specifies CASSPPGLQETQYF.

The chain links TRBV7-9 to TRBJ2-3, with a weak D call TRBD2 (5 bases). Germline V gene data show CDR1 as SEHNR and CDR2 as FQNEAQ (reference sequence). The CDR3 has 14 amino acids. V dropped 5 bases and J dropped 3 bases, with 12 bases sitting between them. The CDR3 reads CASSLGRSTDTQYF. The CDR3 DNA sequence: TGTGCCAGCAGCCTGGGGAGATCGACAGATACGCAGTATTTT.

This chain links TRBV5-4 with TRBJ2-7, with D unresolved. Trimming cost V 3 bases and J 2 bases, with 12 bases left between them. CDR3 length: 14 residues. Germline-derived CDR1 and CDR2 are SGHNT and YYREEE (reference sequence). For the CDR3, the DNA is TGTGCCAGCAGCTCAGGTCAGAATACCTACGAGCAGTACTTC. Protein product: CASSSGQNTYEQYF. Based on the CDR3 plus reference TRBV5-4 and TRBJ2-7, the full variable domain is ETGVTQSPTHLIKTRGQQVTLRCSSQSGHNTVSWYQQALGQGPQFIFQYYREEENGRGNFPPRFSGLQFPNYSSELNVNALELDDSALYLCASSSGQNTYEQYFGPGTRLTVT.

This sequence joins TRBV2 and TRBJ1-2; 8 nucleotides match TRBD1. V shed 2 bases, J shed 3 bases, and the junction held 5 bases outside the gene matches. Per germline, CDR1 SNHLY and CDR2 FYNNEI. CDR3 length equals 15 residues. CDR3 protein: CASSEWQGADYGYTF. The DNA of the CDR3 is TGTGCCAGCAGTGAATGGCAGGGGGCGGACTATGGCTACACCTTC.

The chain employs TRBV7-2 and TRBJ2-5; TRBD2 is a possible D gene (5 bases). The V gene's germline CDR1 is SGHTA and CDR2 FQGNSA. Trimming shortened V by 5 bases and J by 3 bases, and 13 bases separated the two germline ends. The CDR3 consists of 14 residues. As DNA, the CDR3 is TGTGCCAGCAGCCCAATGAGCGGTAAAGAGACCCAGTACTTC. It is translated as CASSPMSGKETQYF.